One sample yielded the 3 T cell receptor beta chains listed below, sequenced in a study of T-cell memory formation after mild COVID-19. TCRdb fed the 5' RACE reads into MiXCR, producing one record per CDR3 protein. The repertoire holds roughly 100,000 distinct CDR3 sequences, with around 12% as singletons. The sample comprised PBMCs or a T cell subset sorted from them (not recorded which). These receptors were taken from an adult woman who had mild COVID-19 (a few samples of this study predate the infection). Cell type and time point are not known.

J is TRBJ1-1 and V is TRBV6-5, with D maybe TRBD1 (5 bases). The germline CDR1 and CDR2 sequences are MNHEY and SVGAGI. The CDR3 loop spans 14 amino acids. V was clipped by 2 bases and J by 0 bases, with 7 bases between them. The CDR3, as DNA: TGTGCCAGCAGTTACCACAGGATGAACACTGAAGCTTTCTTT. Its translation: CASSYHRMNTEAFF.

This clonotype was observed a few times. The rearrangement uses TRBV7-2 and TRBJ1-1, with TRBD1 as a possible D gene (5 bases). Germline V CDR1 and CDR2: SGHTA, FQGNSA. The V end lost 0 bases, the J end lost 10 bases, and 12 bases lay between the germline ends. This CDR3 is 13 amino acids long. The CDR3 spells CASSLASRGLAFF. In DNA, the CDR3 is TGTGCCAGCAGCTTAGCTTCGAGGGGTCTAGCTTTCTTT.

The chain couples TRBV28 to TRBJ1-6; 9 bases match TRBD1. Germline values: CDR1 MDHEN, CDR2 SYDVKM. This CDR3 is built from 13 residues. J gave up 7 bases and V 9 bases, and 4 bases lay outside the gene matches. CDR3 coding DNA: TGTGCCAGTCGGGACAGGGACAATTCACCCCTCCACTTT. Its translation: CASRDRDNSPLHF.